Following are 8 T cell receptor beta chains from one sample sequenced in a study of beta chain features in type 1 diabetes. Reverse transcribing all isolated RNA meant expressed TCRB transcripts were sequenced. Sequencing was performed with immunoSEQ multiplex PCR; in TCRdb, only in-frame clones are kept and a portion is missing. Of around 310,000 clones listed, roughly 9.6% are singletons. Sequencing was performed on naive CD4+ T cells from blood. These TCRs come from a woman aged 30 to 39 in good health.

The chain couples TRBV7-2 to TRBJ1-5; TRBD1 matches 8 bases. Germline values: CDR1 SGHTA, CDR2 FQGNSA. The CDR3 consists of 13 residues. With V trimmed by 3 bases and J by 6 bases, 1 base remained unmatched. Here the CDR3 DNA reads TGTGCCAGCAGCTTCGGACAGGGTCAGCCCCAGCATTTT. Translated, it gives CASSFGQGQPQHF.

The chain has TRBV18 and TRBJ2-7; a weak D match, TRBD2 (7 bases). The CDR3 has 14 amino acids. V gave up 5 bases and J gave up 5 bases, with 16 bases separating them. Germline-derived CDR1 and CDR2 are KGHSH and LQKENI. The DNA of the CDR3 is TGTGCCAGCTCAACGACTAGCAGGGGCCACGAGCAGTACTTC. It is translated as CASSTTSRGHEQYF.

The chain uses TRBV5-1 and TRBJ1-1; the D gene is possibly TRBD1 (6 bases). Germline V CDR1 and CDR2: SGHRS, YFSETQ. The CDR3 is 16 residues long. V shed 3 bases and J shed 4 bases, with 19 bases lying between them. The CDR3 coding sequence is TGCGCCAGCAGCTCTTCGATACAGGGACGGATCACTGAAGCTTTCTTT. Residues: CASSSSIQGRITEAFF.

This clone has only a few counts. This rearrangement joins TRBV15 to TRBJ2-7, with a tentative D call TRBD1 (5 bases). Germline V gene sequence: CDR1 LNHNV, CDR2 YYDKDF (reference sequence). The CDR3 loop spans 15 amino acids. V lost 0 bases, J lost 3 bases, and 12 bases lay in between. The CDR3 protein is CATSRDQGSLYEQYF. DNA for the CDR3: TGTGCCACCAGCAGAGATCAGGGTTCCCTCTACGAGCAGTACTTC.

The chain links TRBV30 to TRBJ2-7; 7 bases map to TRBD2. V shed 8 bases and J 0 bases; nucleotides not matched to a gene: 1. CDR1 and CDR2 (germline): GTSNPN, SVGIG (reference sequence). This CDR3 comprises 11 residues. CDR3 DNA: TGTGCCGGGGGGGTCTCCTACGAGCAGTACTTC. Translation gives CAGGVSYEQYF.

The V gene is TRBV7-2, the J gene TRBJ2-1, with D perhaps matching TRBD1 (6 bases). Germline-derived CDR1 and CDR2 are SGHTA and FQGNSA. V was trimmed by 1 base and J by 10 bases, leaving 11 bases between them. There are 13 residues in the CDR3. DNA for the CDR3: TGTGCCAGCAGCTTAGAAGTCAGGGGAGAGCAGTTCTTC. Translation gives CASSLEVRGEQFF.

The J gene is TRBJ2-3, the V gene TRBV28, with TRBD2 matching over 10 bases. V trimming: 5 bases; J trimming: 5 bases; junction bases outside the gene matches: 10. The CDR3 contains 16 residues. The germline gives CDR1 MDHEN, CDR2 SYDVKM. The CDR3 DNA sequence: TGTGCCAGCAGTCCCTCCCTAGCGGGAGTTGGAGATACGCAGTATTTT. Translated, it gives CASSPSLAGVGDTQYF.

The chain recombines TRBV28 with TRBJ1-5, with D maybe TRBD1 (6 bases). The CDR3 has 15 amino acids. Trimming left V 6 bases short and J 7 bases short, with 19 bases between. The germline CDR1 and CDR2 sequences are MDHEN and SYDVKM. The CDR3 sequence: CASRSTPDSGQPQHF. DNA of the CDR3: TGTGCCAGCAGATCAACCCCGGACAGCGGACAGCCCCAGCATTTT.